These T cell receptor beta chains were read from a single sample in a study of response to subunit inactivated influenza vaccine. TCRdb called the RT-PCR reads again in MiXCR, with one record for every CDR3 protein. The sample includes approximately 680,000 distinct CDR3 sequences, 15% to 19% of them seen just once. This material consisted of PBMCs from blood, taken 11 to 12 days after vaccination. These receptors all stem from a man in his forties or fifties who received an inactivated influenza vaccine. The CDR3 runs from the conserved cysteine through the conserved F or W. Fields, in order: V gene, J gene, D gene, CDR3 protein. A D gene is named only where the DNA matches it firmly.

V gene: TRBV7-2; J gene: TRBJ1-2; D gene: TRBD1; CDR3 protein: CASSLRTGAYGYTF
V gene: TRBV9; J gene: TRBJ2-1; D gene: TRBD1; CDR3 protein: CASSGTGQGTYNEQFF
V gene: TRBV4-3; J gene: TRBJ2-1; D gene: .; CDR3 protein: CASSQGRQNHNEQFF
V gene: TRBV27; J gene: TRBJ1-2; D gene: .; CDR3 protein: CASAFTGFYGYTF
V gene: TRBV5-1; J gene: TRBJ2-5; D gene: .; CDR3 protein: CASSLVVGAVLETQYF
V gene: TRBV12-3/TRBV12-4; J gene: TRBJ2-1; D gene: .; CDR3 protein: CASSLGGTYGEQFF
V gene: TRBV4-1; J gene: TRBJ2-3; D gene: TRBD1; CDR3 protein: CASSPGTGGAGSTDTQYF
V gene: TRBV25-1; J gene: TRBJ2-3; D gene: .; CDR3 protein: CASSDPGHKRDTQYF
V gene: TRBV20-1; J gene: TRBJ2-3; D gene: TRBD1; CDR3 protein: CSARRQTGSSSTDTQYF
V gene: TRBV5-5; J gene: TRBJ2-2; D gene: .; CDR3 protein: CASSWGLPVDTGELFF
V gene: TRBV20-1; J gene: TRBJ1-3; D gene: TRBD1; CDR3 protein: CSARDRTGVGNTIYF
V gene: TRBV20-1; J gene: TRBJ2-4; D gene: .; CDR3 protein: CSASPFSQGTKNIQYF
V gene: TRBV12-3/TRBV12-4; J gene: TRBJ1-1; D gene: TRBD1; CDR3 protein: CASNRDRRTEAFF
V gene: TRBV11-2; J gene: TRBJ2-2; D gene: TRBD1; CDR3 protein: CASSLDRKGASGELFF
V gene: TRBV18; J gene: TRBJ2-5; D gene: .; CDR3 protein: CASSRSAEETQYF
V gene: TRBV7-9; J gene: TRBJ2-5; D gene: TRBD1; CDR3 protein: CASSLGRQGLQETQYF
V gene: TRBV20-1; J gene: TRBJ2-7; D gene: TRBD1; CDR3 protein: CSATKTGSTPYEQYF
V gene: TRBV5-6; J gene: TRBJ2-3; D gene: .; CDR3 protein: CASSSKRETDTQYF
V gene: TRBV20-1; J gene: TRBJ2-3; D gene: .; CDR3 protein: CSARKAASDTDTQYF
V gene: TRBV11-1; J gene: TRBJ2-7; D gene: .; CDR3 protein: CASSPLGGNLYEQYF